This T cell receptor (beta chain) came from a study of blood T cell repertoires in COVID-19. Study context: From the United States, Italy and Spain came samples of acute and convalescent COVID-19. The analysed material was cDNA or gDNA that came from T cells, B-cell-depleted T cells, or PBMCs.

Looked up from germline, CDR1 is SGHRS and CDR2 is YFSETQ. This CDR3 has 14 amino acids. V lost 5 bases, J lost 0 bases, and 10 bases lay in between. Original methodology: Amplification of reference gene primers was used by the study to estimate nucleated cell counts. The data were produced by immunoSEQ multiplex PCR, yet TCRdb's version contains in-frame clones alone and is incomplete. That table supplies the V and J calls and clone size; D and trimming were determined from the DNA. The sample yields more than 75,000 clones, around nine tenths seen once. The TCR sequence derives from a woman between 70 and 85 years old with acute or convalescent COVID-19. V usage is TRBV5-1 and J usage is TRBJ2-3, with D tentatively TRBD2 (5 bases). Sequencing used peripheral blood. The CDR3 DNA reads TGCGCCAGCAGTCTAGCACCTAGCACAGATACGCAGTATTTT. Protein sequence: CASSLAPSTDTQYF. The whole variable domain, filled in from reference TRBV5-1 and TRBJ2-3, reads KAGVTQTPRYLIKTRGQQVTLSCSPISGHRSVSWYQQTPGQGLQFLFEYFSETQRNKGNFPGRFSGRQFSNSRSEMNVSTLELGDSALYLCASSLAPSTDTQYFGPGTRLTVL.